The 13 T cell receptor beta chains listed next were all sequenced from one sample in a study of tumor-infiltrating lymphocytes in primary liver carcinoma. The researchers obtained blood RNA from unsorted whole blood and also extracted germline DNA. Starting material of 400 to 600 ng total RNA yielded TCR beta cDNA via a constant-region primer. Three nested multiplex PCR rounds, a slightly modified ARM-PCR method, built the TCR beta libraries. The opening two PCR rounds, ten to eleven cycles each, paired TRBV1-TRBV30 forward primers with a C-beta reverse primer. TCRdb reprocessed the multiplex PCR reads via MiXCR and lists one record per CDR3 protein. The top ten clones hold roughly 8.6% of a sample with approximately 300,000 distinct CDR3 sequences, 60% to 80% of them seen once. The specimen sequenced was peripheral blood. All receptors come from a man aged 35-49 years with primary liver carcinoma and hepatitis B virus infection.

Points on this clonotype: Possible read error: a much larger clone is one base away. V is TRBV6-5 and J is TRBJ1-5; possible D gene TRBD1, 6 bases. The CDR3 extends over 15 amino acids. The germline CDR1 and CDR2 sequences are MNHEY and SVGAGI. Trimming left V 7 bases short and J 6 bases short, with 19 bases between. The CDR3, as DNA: TGTGCCAGCAATCCGTCTGGTGGGGGCGGTCAGCCCCAGCATTTT. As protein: CASNPSGGGGQPQHF.

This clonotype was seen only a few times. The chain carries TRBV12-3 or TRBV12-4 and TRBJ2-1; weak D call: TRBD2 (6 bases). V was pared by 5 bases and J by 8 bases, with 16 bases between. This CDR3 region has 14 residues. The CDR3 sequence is CASSITGTSDEQFF. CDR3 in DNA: TGTGCCAGCAGTATTACCGGGACTTCCGATGAGCAGTTCTTC.

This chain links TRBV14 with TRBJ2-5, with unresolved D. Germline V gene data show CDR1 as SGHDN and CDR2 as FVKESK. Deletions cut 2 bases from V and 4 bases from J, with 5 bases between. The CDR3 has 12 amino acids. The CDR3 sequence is CASSQTLETQYF. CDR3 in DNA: TGTGCCAGCAGCCAAACTTTAGAGACCCAGTACTTC.

DNA for the CDR3: TGTGCCAGTAGTATCTCCAGGGGTATCAATCAGCCCCAGCATTTT. Its protein is CASSISRGINQPQHF. The V and J genes are TRBV19 and TRBJ1-5, with D tentatively TRBD1 (6 bases). Per germline, CDR1 LNHDA and CDR2 SQIVND (reference sequence). Trimming left V 3 bases short and J 3 bases short, with 12 bases between. This CDR3 is 15 amino acids long.

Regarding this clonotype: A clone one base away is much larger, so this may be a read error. CDR3 protein: CASSDRGAYNSPPHF. For the CDR3, the DNA is TGTGCCAGCAGTGACAGGGGGGCCTATAATTCACCCCCCCACTTT. The V and J genes are TRBV6-1 and TRBJ1-6; 7 nucleotides agree with TRBD1. In germline, CDR1 is MNHNS, CDR2 SASEGT. CDR3 length: 15 residues.

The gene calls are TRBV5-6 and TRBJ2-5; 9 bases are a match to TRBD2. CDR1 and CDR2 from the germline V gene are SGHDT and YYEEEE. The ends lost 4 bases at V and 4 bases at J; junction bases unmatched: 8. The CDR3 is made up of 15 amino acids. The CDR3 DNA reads TGTGCCAGCAGCAAGACAGGCGGGGGGGTAGAGACCCAGTACTTC. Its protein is CASSKTGGGVETQYF.

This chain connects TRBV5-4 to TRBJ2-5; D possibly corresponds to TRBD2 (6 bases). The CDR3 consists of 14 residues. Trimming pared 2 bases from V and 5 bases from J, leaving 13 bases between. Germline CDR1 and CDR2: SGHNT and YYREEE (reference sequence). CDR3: CASSLNSGRETQYF. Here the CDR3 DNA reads TGTGCCAGCAGCTTAAATAGTGGGAGGGAGACCCAGTACTTC.

The CDR3 sequence: CASASLGRSDTEAFF. CDR3 sequence (DNA): TGTGCCAGCGCTTCCTTGGGGCGGAGCGACACTGAAGCTTTCTTT. V and J are TRBV12-3 or TRBV12-4 and TRBJ1-1; tentative D call: TRBD1 (5 bases). With 8 bases removed from V and 3 bases from J, the gap between germline ends came to 19 bases. The CDR3 has 15 residues.

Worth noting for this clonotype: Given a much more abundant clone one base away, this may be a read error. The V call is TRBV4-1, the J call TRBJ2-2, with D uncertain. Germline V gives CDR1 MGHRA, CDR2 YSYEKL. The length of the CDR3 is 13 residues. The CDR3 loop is CATSQVNTGELFF. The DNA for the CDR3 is TGCGCCACCAGCCAAGTCAACACCGGGGAGCTGTTTTTT.

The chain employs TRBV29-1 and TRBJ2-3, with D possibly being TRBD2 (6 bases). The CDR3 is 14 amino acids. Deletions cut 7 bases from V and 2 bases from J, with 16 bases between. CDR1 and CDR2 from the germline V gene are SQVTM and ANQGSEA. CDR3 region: CSATGLPDTDTQYF. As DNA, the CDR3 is TGCAGCGCGACCGGACTACCCGACACAGATACGCAGTATTTT.

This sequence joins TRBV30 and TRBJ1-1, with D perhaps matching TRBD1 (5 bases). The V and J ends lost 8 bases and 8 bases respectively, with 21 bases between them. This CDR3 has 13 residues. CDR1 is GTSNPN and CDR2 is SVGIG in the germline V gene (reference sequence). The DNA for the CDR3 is TGTGCCCAACAACCGGATATCGGGACCGAAGCTTTCTTT. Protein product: CAQQPDIGTEAFF.

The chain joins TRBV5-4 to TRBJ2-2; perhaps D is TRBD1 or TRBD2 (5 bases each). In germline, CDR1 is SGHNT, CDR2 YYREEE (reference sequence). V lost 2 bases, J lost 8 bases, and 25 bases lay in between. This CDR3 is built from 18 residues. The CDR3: CASSFGRNRANGAGELFF. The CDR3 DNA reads TGTGCCAGCAGCTTTGGGCGAAATAGGGCTAACGGGGCTGGGGAGCTGTTTTTT.

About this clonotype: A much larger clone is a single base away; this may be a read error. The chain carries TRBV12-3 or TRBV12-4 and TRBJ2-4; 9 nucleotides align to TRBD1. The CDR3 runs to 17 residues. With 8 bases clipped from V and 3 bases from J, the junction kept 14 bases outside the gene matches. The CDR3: CASARTGESWVKNIQYF. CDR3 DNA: TGTGCCAGCGCTAGGACAGGGGAGAGTTGGGTCAAAAACATTCAGTACTTC.